This is a list of T cell receptor beta chains from one sample in a study of response to subunit inactivated influenza vaccine. TCRdb called the RT-PCR reads again in MiXCR, with one record for every CDR3 protein. Of 630,000 or so distinct CDR3 sequences detected, around 16% appear once; the ten largest clones hold approximately 10%. The sample was PBMCs from blood, taken 11 to 12 days after vaccination. These receptors were taken from a man over 45 who received an inactivated influenza vaccine. Both conserved end residues are part of each CDR3. The order of the fields is V gene, J gene, CDR3 protein.

v_gene: TRBV27; j_gene: TRBJ2-4; CDR3aa: CASSLSGQLAKNIQYF
v_gene: TRBV20-1; j_gene: TRBJ2-7; CDR3aa: CSAAGTGSPYEQYF
v_gene: TRBV20-1; j_gene: TRBJ2-7; CDR3aa: CSGSSGRAGEQYF
v_gene: TRBV20-1; j_gene: TRBJ1-5; CDR3aa: CSASSGTQPQHF
v_gene: TRBV30; j_gene: TRBJ2-3; CDR3aa: CAWSVLAGGLMLTDTQYF
v_gene: TRBV5-1; j_gene: TRBJ2-7; CDR3aa: CASSLLTADYEQYF
v_gene: TRBV12-3/TRBV12-4; j_gene: TRBJ2-7; CDR3aa: CASSKTGSGSEYF
v_gene: TRBV5-1; j_gene: TRBJ2-7; CDR3aa: CASRPLAATYEQYF
v_gene: TRBV6-5; j_gene: TRBJ1-3; CDR3aa: CASSNRDPLRNTIYF
v_gene: TRBV5-1; j_gene: TRBJ1-1; CDR3aa: CASSLASGTSTEAFF
v_gene: TRBV20-1; j_gene: TRBJ2-7; CDR3aa: CSATDSGRASDEQYF
v_gene: TRBV5-1; j_gene: TRBJ2-7; CDR3aa: CASRNAPGYYEQYF
v_gene: TRBV5-1; j_gene: TRBJ2-1; CDR3aa: CASSRTGEAHNEQFF
v_gene: TRBV7-2; j_gene: TRBJ2-1; CDR3aa: CASSLQPRRHEQFF
v_gene: TRBV12-3/TRBV12-4; j_gene: TRBJ1-5; CDR3aa: CASSFGGGSNQPQHF
v_gene: TRBV28; j_gene: TRBJ1-5; CDR3aa: CASSLILVRGEDQPQHF
v_gene: TRBV20-1; j_gene: TRBJ2-1; CDR3aa: CSARSLARANEQFF
v_gene: TRBV4-2; j_gene: TRBJ2-7; CDR3aa: CASSHQGQGRYEQYF
v_gene: TRBV11-2; j_gene: TRBJ2-1; CDR3aa: CASSLVLLTNEQFF
v_gene: TRBV7-9; j_gene: TRBJ2-3; CDR3aa: CASSLVVVGVTDTQYF
v_gene: TRBV7-8; j_gene: TRBJ1-4; CDR3aa: CASSPGARANEKLFF
v_gene: TRBV7-9; j_gene: TRBJ2-5; CDR3aa: CASSYGLAGETQYF
v_gene: TRBV3-1; j_gene: TRBJ2-1; CDR3aa: CASSQVAGSSYNEQFF
v_gene: TRBV6-2/TRBV6-3; j_gene: TRBJ2-2; CDR3aa: CASSSAGSRTGELFF
v_gene: TRBV29-1; j_gene: TRBJ1-1; CDR3aa: CSVDRNTEAFF
v_gene: TRBV5-6; j_gene: TRBJ2-1; CDR3aa: CASSSAGGGEQFF
v_gene: TRBV5-1; j_gene: TRBJ2-1; CDR3aa: CASSFASGANNEQFF
v_gene: TRBV10-2; j_gene: TRBJ2-3; CDR3aa: CASSESWTSTDTQYF
v_gene: TRBV7-9; j_gene: TRBJ2-1; CDR3aa: CASPRPGTGYNEQFF
v_gene: TRBV4-3; j_gene: TRBJ2-5; CDR3aa: CASSQDYRGSEETQYF
v_gene: TRBV20-1; j_gene: TRBJ1-5; CDR3aa: CSADSRQGGNQPQHF
v_gene: TRBV5-1; j_gene: TRBJ2-1; CDR3aa: CASSGATSGGTYNEQFF
v_gene: TRBV5-5; j_gene: TRBJ2-1; CDR3aa: CASSLFPAEQFF
v_gene: TRBV4-3; j_gene: TRBJ2-1; CDR3aa: CASSQDSSGAPYNEQFF
v_gene: TRBV6-5; j_gene: TRBJ1-2; CDR3aa: CASSYSGRGGVSGYTF
v_gene: TRBV20-1; j_gene: TRBJ2-7; CDR3aa: CSARDIRGGDYEQYF